These T cell receptor beta chains were read from a single sample in a study of shared clonotypes between healthy human individuals. Assay: immunoSEQ multiplex PCR; the TCRdb copy retains only in-frame clones and omits some. The top ten clones hold roughly 1.2% of a sample with some 1.5 million clones, about 96% of them seen once. What was sequenced was naive CD4+ T cells sorted from blood. These receptor sequences come from a man younger than 40 in good health. CDR3s include the opening cysteine and the closing phenylalanine or tryptophan. Each record gives: clone size, V gene, J gene, D gene, CDR3 DNA, CDR3 protein. D genes are given only for firm matches. Expanded clones are given a class, and other clones once, few, many or no size at all.

>NA|TRBV19|TRBJ2-1|TRBD2
TGTGCGAGTAATATAGCGGGAGGGCATGAGCAGTTCTTC
CASNIAGGHEQFF
>NA|TRBV5-4|TRBJ2-1|NA
TGTGCCAGCAGCTTATCTGGGCTGGGTGGTGCGCCGGGTGGCAATGAGCAGTTCTTC
CASSLSGLGGAPGGNEQFF
>NA|TRBV5-4|TRBJ2-3|NA
TGTGCCAGCAGCTTGCCTCTGAACGGTGGAGTCGGAGATACGCAGTATTTT
CASSLPLNGGVGDTQYF
>NA|TRBV14|TRBJ1-3|NA
TGTGCCAGCAGCCAAGACTCCGGACTGATCTCTGGAAACACCATATATTTT
CASSQDSGLISGNTIYF
>NA|TRBV27|TRBJ2-2|TRBD2
TGTGCCAGCAGTTTGTTGACTAGCGGTACCGGGGAGCTGTTTTTT
CASSLLTSGTGELFF
>NA|TRBV19|TRBJ2-2|TRBD1
TGTGCCAGTAGTATCTTGACAGGGATGAGCACCGGGGAGCTGTTTTTT
CASSILTGMSTGELFF
>NA|TRBV5-1|TRBJ2-3|NA
TGCGCCAGCAGCTTCCCCTTACGCACAGATACGCAGTATTTT
CASSFPLRTDTQYF
>NA|TRBV7-2|TRBJ1-3|NA
TGTGCCAGCACCCCCCCCGGGGTGGGAAACACCATATATTTT
CASTPPGVGNTIYF
>once|TRBV29-1|TRBJ1-4|NA
TGCAGCGTTGCGGAAGAAAAACTGTTTTTT
CSVAEEKLFF
>once|TRBV30|TRBJ1-1|NA
TGTGCCTGGAGTGTACTTAGGCAACAAGTTGAAGCTTTCTTT
CAWSVLRQQVEAFF
>NA|TRBV19|TRBJ2-7|NA
TGTGCCAGTAGAACTCGGAGTGGCCCCTCCTACGAGCAGTACTTC
CASRTRSGPSYEQYF
>NA|TRBV2|TRBJ1-1|NA
TGTGCCAGCAGTGAAGCGCTTATTTTATCCGGGCCGGGAGCTTTCTTT
CASSEALILSGPGAFF
>NA|TRBV10-3|TRBJ2-7|NA
TGTGCCATCAGTGAAATGTCCGAGCAGTACTTC
CAISEMSEQYF
>NA|TRBV6-5|TRBJ1-2|NA
TGTGCCAGCAGTCTGAAGGACGGCTATGGCTACACCTTC
CASSLKDGYGYTF
>NA|TRBV11-2|TRBJ2-5|NA
TGTGCCAGCAGCTTACGCCAGGGATTTGGAGAGACCCAGTACTTC
CASSLRQGFGETQYF
>NA|TRBV19|TRBJ2-1|TRBD1
TGTGCCAGTAGCATCGGACAGGGGAAGCAGTTCTTC
CASSIGQGKQFF
>NA|TRBV5-4|TRBJ2-3|TRBD2
TGTGCCAGCAGCTTGGTGGGACTAGCGGGGGTAGGTGATACGCAGTATTTT
CASSLVGLAGVGDTQYF
>NA|TRBV18|TRBJ2-3|NA
TGTGCCAGCTCACCACGGCGGGGTGGAGATACGCAGTATTTT
CASSPRRGGDTQYF
>NA|TRBV27|TRBJ2-7|TRBD1
TGTGCCAGCAGTCCCCACAGGGGGCTGAACGAGCAGTACTTC
CASSPHRGLNEQYF
>NA|TRBV5-8|TRBJ2-5|NA
TGTGCCAGCAGCTTGGAACTACAATTAGAGACCCAGTACTTC
CASSLELQLETQYF
>once|TRBV19|TRBJ1-5|TRBD1
TGTGCCAGTAAAGGACAGGGGGTTAATCAGCCCCAGCATTTT
CASKGQGVNQPQHF
>NA|TRBV18|TRBJ2-3|TRBD2
TGTGCCAGCTCACCAGACTCGCCTCATCTAGCGGGAGGCACAGATACGCAGTATTTT
CASSPDSPHLAGGTDTQYF
>NA|TRBV20-1|TRBJ2-1|NA
TGCAGTGCCAAGTACAATGAGCAGTTCTTC
CSAKYNEQFF
>NA|TRBV29-1|TRBJ2-5|TRBD1
TGCAGCGTGTCCGGGACAGCGCAAGAGACCCAGTACTTC
CSVSGTAQETQYF
>once|TRBV2|TRBJ1-1|NA
TGTGCCAGCAGCTTGGGGGGGGCGTACGCTTTCTTT
CASSLGGAYAFF
>NA|TRBV2|TRBJ2-5|NA
TGTGCCAGCACCCCCAACACAGGGAGATCGGAGACCCAGTACTTC
CASTPNTGRSETQYF
>NA|TRBV5-1|TRBJ2-1|NA
TGCGCCAGCAGCTTGCTGGGGGGCTCCTACAATGAGCAGTTCTTC
CASSLLGGSYNEQFF
>NA|TRBV4-3|TRBJ2-1|NA
TGCGCCAGCAGCCAAGTCCAGGGATTCCCAATGAGTGAGCAGTTCTTC
CASSQVQGFPMSEQFF
>NA|TRBV19|TRBJ1-5|NA
TGTGCCAGTAGTAGATCTACAGGGAATCAGCCCCAGCATTTT
CASSRSTGNQPQHF
>NA|TRBV7-6|TRBJ2-2|NA
TGTGCCAGCAGCTTAGTTCCAGCGGACACCGGGGAGCTGTTTTTT
CASSLVPADTGELFF
>NA|TRBV7-9|TRBJ2-3|NA
TGTGCCAGCAGCCCTCTAGATGGAGGACCAGATACGCAGTATTTT
CASSPLDGGPDTQYF
>NA|TRBV9|TRBJ2-2|TRBD2
TGTGCCAGCAGCGGAGGGGAGGGACTGTTTAAGGGGGAGCTGTTTTTT
CASSGGEGLFKGELFF
>NA|TRBV28|TRBJ1-2|NA
TGTGCCAGCATTTCGGTCTATGGCTACACCTTC
CASISVYGYTF
>once|TRBV18|TRBJ1-4|TRBD1
TGTGCCAGCTCACGGGACAGGGGCACTAATGAAAAACTGTTTTTT
CASSRDRGTNEKLFF
>NA|TRBV7-2|TRBJ1-1|TRBD1
TGTGCCAGCAGCTTAGCTAGGACAGGGGGTACTGAAGCTTTCTTT
CASSLARTGGTEAFF
>once|TRBV2|TRBJ2-7|NA
TGTGCCAGCAGGCTTCTAACCCAGCAGTACTTC
CASRLLTQQYF
>NA|TRBV28|TRBJ2-5|TRBD2
TGTGCCAGCAGTCACGGGACTAGACAAGAGACCCAGTACTTC
CASSHGTRQETQYF
>NA|TRBV7-3|TRBJ2-1|TRBD2
TGTGCCAGCAGCCAGACTAGCGGGAGAGGGTCTGAGCAGTTCTTC
CASSQTSGRGSEQFF
>NA|TRBV5-6|TRBJ2-6|NA
TGTGCCAGCAGCTTGTTACAGTCCTCTGGGGCCAACGTCCTGACTTTC
CASSLLQSSGANVLTF
>NA|TRBV28|TRBJ1-5|NA
TGTGCCAGCAGTTTAGCACAGGGCCGCGGCAATCAGCCCCAGCATTTT
CASSLAQGRGNQPQHF
>NA|TRBV15|TRBJ2-3|NA
TGTGCCACCAGCAGAGATACAGGGAGAAGCACAGATACGCAGTATTTT
CATSRDTGRSTDTQYF
>NA|TRBV5-1|TRBJ2-5|TRBD1
TGCGCCAGCAGCACACAGACAGGGTTTGTTGTAGAGACCCAGTACTTC
CASSTQTGFVVETQYF
>NA|TRBV5-4|TRBJ2-1|TRBD2
TGTGCCAGCAGCTTCTCTAGCGGGAGAGGATACAATGAGCAGTTCTTC
CASSFSSGRGYNEQFF
>NA|TRBV10-1|TRBJ1-1|NA
TGCGCCAGCAGTCATCCGACCGGAGTAGTAGTCGAGTTTATCAACATGACTGAAGCTTTCTTT
CASSHPTGVVVEFINMTEAFF
>NA|TRBV15|TRBJ2-7|TRBD1
TGTGCCACCAGCAGGGACAGGTGGACACCCTACGAGCAGTACTTC
CATSRDRWTPYEQYF
>NA|TRBV5-1|TRBJ2-2|TRBD1
TGCGCCAGCACAATACAGGGGCGCACCGGGGAGCTGTTTTTT
CASTIQGRTGELFF
>NA|TRBV19|TRBJ2-1|TRBD2
TGTGCCAGTAGTATAGATATGGGGGGGTCTACCTACAATGAGCAGTTCTTC
CASSIDMGGSTYNEQFF
>NA|TRBV11-2|TRBJ2-1|TRBD2
TGTGCCAGCAGCTTTATTCTAGCGGGGGGGTACAATGAGCAGTTCTTC
CASSFILAGGYNEQFF
>once|TRBV10-1|TRBJ2-2|TRBD2
TGCGCCAGTCAGCGGGGATTGAACACCGGGGAGCTGTTTTTT
CASQRGLNTGELFF